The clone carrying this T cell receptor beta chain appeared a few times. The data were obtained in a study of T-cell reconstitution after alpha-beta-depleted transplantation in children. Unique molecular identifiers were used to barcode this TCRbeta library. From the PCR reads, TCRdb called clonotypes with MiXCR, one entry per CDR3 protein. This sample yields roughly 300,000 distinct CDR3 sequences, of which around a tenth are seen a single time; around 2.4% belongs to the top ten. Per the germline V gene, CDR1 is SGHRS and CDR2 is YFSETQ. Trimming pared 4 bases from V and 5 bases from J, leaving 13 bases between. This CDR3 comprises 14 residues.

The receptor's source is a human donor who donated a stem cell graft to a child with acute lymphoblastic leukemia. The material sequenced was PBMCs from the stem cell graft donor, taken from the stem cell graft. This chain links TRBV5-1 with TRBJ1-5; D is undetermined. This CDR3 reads CASSQDGRDQPQHF. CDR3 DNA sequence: TGCGCCAGCAGCCAGGACGGTCGAGATCAGCCCCAGCATTTT.